This T cell receptor (beta chain) was captured by sequencing in a study of blood T cell repertoires in COVID-19. Sequencing used immunoSEQ multiplex PCR; TCRdb keeps in-frame clones, though not all of them. The sample records a few hundred thousand clones, approximately 85% being singletons. Germline V gives CDR1 SGDLS, CDR2 YYNGEE. The CDR3 loop spans 15 amino acids. V was clipped by 0 bases and J by 5 bases, with 14 bases between them. This sequence originates from a woman in her 50s who had recovered from COVID-19. This chain uses TRBV9 with TRBJ1-2, with a possible D match to TRBD1 (6 bases). The specimen was PBMCs or T cells enriched from blood (not recorded which). Here the CDR3 reads CASSVGGGPEYGYTF. CDR3 coding DNA: TGTGCCAGCAGCGTAGGGGGGGGGCCTGAGTATGGCTACACCTTC. Based on the CDR3 plus reference TRBV9 and TRBJ1-2, the full variable domain is DSGVTQTPKHLITATGQRVTLRCSPRSGDLSVYWYQQSLDQGLQFLIQYYNGEERAKGNILERFSAQQFPDLHSELNLSSLELGDSALYFCASSVGGGPEYGYTFGSGTRLTVV.